Listed below are T cell receptor beta chains from one sample, sequenced in a study of T cells in Graves' hyperthyroidism and ophthalmopathy. TCRdb fed the multiplex PCR reads into MiXCR, producing one record per CDR3 protein. The top ten hold approximately 7.5% of the sample, which has approximately 430,000 distinct CDR3 sequences, about a sixth seen once. Sequencing used blood. These receptors all stem from a woman between 18 and 29 years old with Graves' hyperthyroidism. CDR3s include the opening cysteine and the closing phenylalanine or tryptophan. Each record gives: D gene, V gene, clone size, J gene, CDR3 DNA, CDR3 protein. A D gene is named only where the DNA matches it firmly. Some rows have no size entry. The others give once, few or many, or a class for an expanded clone.

D gene: .
V gene: TRBV6-2/TRBV6-3
clone size: few
J gene: TRBJ2-7
CDR3 DNA: TGTGCCAGCAGTGGTTATGGGTTTTACGAGCAGTACTTC
CDR3 protein: CASSGYGFYEQYF

D gene: .
V gene: TRBV6-6
clone size: many
J gene: TRBJ1-1
CDR3 DNA: TGTGCCAGCAGTTACCGGATAAACGCTGAAGCTTTCTTT
CDR3 protein: CASSYRINAEAFF

D gene: .
V gene: TRBV6-1
clone size: many
J gene: TRBJ2-3
CDR3 DNA: TGTGCCAGCAGATACAGCACAGATACGCAGTATTTT
CDR3 protein: CASRYSTDTQYF

D gene: .
V gene: TRBV13
clone size: many
J gene: TRBJ1-4
CDR3 DNA: TGTGCCAGCAGCTTCAGATCGTCCTTGACGAAACTGTTTTTT
CDR3 protein: CASSFRSSLTKLFF

D gene: TRBD1
V gene: TRBV30
clone size: many
J gene: TRBJ2-2
CDR3 DNA: TGTGCCTGGGGGCGGCCGACAGGGATCGCCGGGGAGCTGTTTTTT
CDR3 protein: CAWGRPTGIAGELFF

D gene: .
V gene: TRBV4-1
clone size: .
J gene: TRBJ1-1
CDR3 DNA: TGCGCCAGCAGCCAACCCAGGGGCACTGAAGCTTTCTTT
CDR3 protein: CASSQPRGTEAFF

D gene: TRBD2
V gene: TRBV18
clone size: few
J gene: TRBJ2-4
CDR3 DNA: TGTGCCAGCTCACCACTTGGTCTAGCGGGGGGGCTCGCCAAAAACATTCAGTACTTC
CDR3 protein: CASSPLGLAGGLAKNIQYF

D gene: TRBD1
V gene: TRBV20-1
clone size: .
J gene: TRBJ1-4
CDR3 DNA: TGCGGTGCTCAAGAGGGGGCCGTGGAGGAAAAACTGTTTTTT
CDR3 protein: CGAQEGAVEEKLFF

D gene: TRBD2
V gene: TRBV20-1
clone size: many
J gene: TRBJ2-5
CDR3 DNA: TGCAGTGCACTAGCGGGGGGGGGGCAGGAGACCCAGTACTTC
CDR3 protein: CSALAGGGQETQYF

D gene: TRBD1
V gene: TRBV19
clone size: .
J gene: TRBJ1-5
CDR3 DNA: TGTGCCAGTAATCTACCGGGACAGGGGTTTCAGCCCCAGCATTTT
CDR3 protein: CASNLPGQGFQPQHF

D gene: TRBD1
V gene: TRBV7-9
clone size: many
J gene: TRBJ2-7
CDR3 DNA: TGTGCCAGCAGCGCGTCCGGGACAGGGGAATTCGAGCAGTACTTC
CDR3 protein: CASSASGTGEFEQYF

D gene: .
V gene: TRBV3-1
clone size: .
J gene: TRBJ1-4
CDR3 DNA: TGTGCCAGCAGCCCACTCCGACAGGTTGCAGCTAATGAAAAACTGTTTTTT
CDR3 protein: CASSPLRQVAANEKLFF

D gene: .
V gene: TRBV12-3/TRBV12-4
clone size: many
J gene: TRBJ1-1
CDR3 DNA: TGTGCCAGCACCAATCTTGGCAGGCCGGGCGGTACTGAAGCTTTCTTT
CDR3 protein: CASTNLGRPGGTEAFF

D gene: TRBD2
V gene: TRBV20-1
clone size: .
J gene: TRBJ2-3
CDR3 DNA: TGCAGTGCTAGAGTCGTGGGGGGGACAGATACGCAGTATTTT
CDR3 protein: CSARVVGGTDTQYF

D gene: TRBD1
V gene: TRBV5-1
clone size: many
J gene: TRBJ2-1
CDR3 DNA: TGCGCCAGCGCGGACGGGACAGCGTATCCGGAGCAGTTCTTC
CDR3 protein: CASADGTAYPEQFF

D gene: .
V gene: TRBV20-1
clone size: many
J gene: TRBJ2-2
CDR3 DNA: TGCAGTGCTAGAGGAGAGTTTGGCGGGGAGCTGTTTTTT
CDR3 protein: CSARGEFGGELFF

D gene: .
V gene: TRBV10-2
clone size: .
J gene: TRBJ1-1
CDR3 DNA: TGCGCCAGCAGGGTGACAGAGGCTGAAGCTTTCTTT
CDR3 protein: CASRVTEAEAFF

D gene: TRBD2
V gene: TRBV3-1
clone size: many
J gene: TRBJ2-7
CDR3 DNA: TGTGCCAGCAGCCAGAGACTAGCGGGAGGCCTCTACGAGCAGTACTTC
CDR3 protein: CASSQRLAGGLYEQYF

D gene: .
V gene: TRBV28
clone size: .
J gene: TRBJ2-1
CDR3 DNA: TGTGCCAGCAGTTCCCACGGCAGGGTGGGCATGGATGAGCAGTTCTTC
CDR3 protein: CASSSHGRVGMDEQFF

D gene: TRBD2
V gene: TRBV12-5
clone size: .
J gene: TRBJ2-5
CDR3 DNA: TGTGCTAGTGGTAACGGACTAGCGGGGGGGACCCAGTACTTC
CDR3 protein: CASGNGLAGGTQYF

D gene: .
V gene: TRBV20-1
clone size: many
J gene: TRBJ2-7
CDR3 DNA: TGCAGTGCCACAGGGTCGCCCCAATACGAGCAGTACTTC
CDR3 protein: CSATGSPQYEQYF

D gene: .
V gene: TRBV24-1
clone size: .
J gene: TRBJ1-5
CDR3 DNA: TGTGCCACCAGTGATCCGGGGGCCCCCCAGCATTTT
CDR3 protein: CATSDPGAPQHF

D gene: TRBD1
V gene: TRBV5-6
clone size: many
J gene: TRBJ1-2
CDR3 DNA: TGTGCCAGCAGGCCGGGACAGAACTATGGCTACACCTTC
CDR3 protein: CASRPGQNYGYTF

D gene: .
V gene: TRBV7-6
clone size: few
J gene: TRBJ2-7
CDR3 DNA: TGTGCCAGCAGCTTATCCTCAGGACCAAACCCCTACGAGCAGTACTTC
CDR3 protein: CASSLSSGPNPYEQYF

D gene: TRBD1
V gene: TRBV6-2/TRBV6-3
clone size: many
J gene: TRBJ2-7
CDR3 DNA: TGTGCCAGCAGTTACTCGATGGGGACAGTCTCCTACGAGCAGTACTTC
CDR3 protein: CASSYSMGTVSYEQYF

D gene: .
V gene: TRBV24-1
clone size: many
J gene: TRBJ1-1
CDR3 DNA: TGTGCCACCAGTGATTCCAAGAATGACTGGGACACTGAAGCTTTCTTT
CDR3 protein: CATSDSKNDWDTEAFF

D gene: TRBD1
V gene: TRBV3-1
clone size: many
J gene: TRBJ2-3
CDR3 DNA: TGTGCCAGCAGGCTACAGGGGGATACGGCAGATACGCAGTATTTT
CDR3 protein: CASRLQGDTADTQYF

D gene: .
V gene: TRBV4-1
clone size: many
J gene: TRBJ1-5
CDR3 DNA: TGCGCCAGCAGCCAAGATCCCCAAAATGGGGGCAATCAGCCCCAGCATTTT
CDR3 protein: CASSQDPQNGGNQPQHF

D gene: TRBD2
V gene: TRBV6-1
clone size: .
J gene: TRBJ2-5
CDR3 DNA: TGTGCCAGCAGTGAAGGGACTAGCGGGGGGGAGACCCAGTACTTC
CDR3 protein: CASSEGTSGGETQYF

D gene: .
V gene: TRBV6-1
clone size: few
J gene: TRBJ1-6
CDR3 DNA: TGTGCCAGCAGCCCCGGACTGCCTTCACCCCTCCACTTT
CDR3 protein: CASSPGLPSPLHF

D gene: .
V gene: TRBV20-1
clone size: many
J gene: TRBJ2-5
CDR3 DNA: TGCAGTGCAACCCCGGGACCCCGAGGGGAGACCCAGTACTTC
CDR3 protein: CSATPGPRGETQYF

D gene: .
V gene: TRBV5-1
clone size: .
J gene: TRBJ2-7
CDR3 DNA: .
CDR3 protein: CASSFGQGSYERYF

D gene: .
V gene: TRBV15
clone size: .
J gene: TRBJ2-7
CDR3 DNA: TGTGCCACCAGCAACCGAACCGGGATAGGGTTTTACGAGCAGTACTTC
CDR3 protein: CATSNRTGIGFYEQYF

D gene: .
V gene: TRBV9
clone size: few
J gene: TRBJ2-2
CDR3 DNA: TGTGCCAGCAGCGCGACTTTCACCGGGGAGCTGTTTTTT
CDR3 protein: CASSATFTGELFF

D gene: TRBD2
V gene: TRBV30
clone size: .
J gene: TRBJ2-2
CDR3 DNA: TGTGCCTGGAATAAGCGGGAGGGCCGGAGGAAGTTCGCCACCGGGGAGCTGTTTTTT
CDR3 protein: CAWNKREGRRKFATGELFF

D gene: TRBD1
V gene: TRBV28
clone size: many
J gene: TRBJ1-5
CDR3 DNA: TGTGCCAGCGGGGGGATGGGACAGGGGCATCAGCCCCAGCATTTT
CDR3 protein: CASGGMGQGHQPQHF

D gene: .
V gene: TRBV5-6
clone size: .
J gene: TRBJ2-1
CDR3 DNA: TGTGCCAGCAGCTTGTTAAGAGCCGGGCAGTTCTTC
CDR3 protein: CASSLLRAGQFF

D gene: .
V gene: TRBV12-5
clone size: .
J gene: TRBJ1-5
CDR3 DNA: TGTGCTAGTGGTTCCTTATATAGCAATCAGCCCCAGCATTTT
CDR3 protein: CASGSLYSNQPQHF